The 18 T cell receptor beta chains given below trace back to one sample, sequenced in a study of control samples from healthy donors and cancer patients. Sequencing was performed with immunoSEQ multiplex PCR; in TCRdb, only in-frame clones are kept and a portion is missing. This sample has roughly 120,000 clones, with roughly 92% found just once. Material: blood. The source is a woman in her late teens or twenties in good health.

V is TRBV11-2 and J is TRBJ2-7; 11 bases align to TRBD2. Germline V gene data show CDR1 as SGHAT and CDR2 as FQNNGV. CDR3 length: 16 residues. Germline trimming cut 6 bases from V and 5 bases from J; bases unmatched to any gene: 12. CDR3 DNA sequence: TGTGCCAGCAGGCGCCGGAAACTAGCGGGAGTTGACGAGCAGTACTTC. Translating it yields CASRRRKLAGVDEQYF.

The gene calls are TRBV5-6 and TRBJ2-7; D is perhaps TRBD1 or TRBD2 (5 bases each). This CDR3 is built from 12 residues. V lost 5 bases and J 6 bases, leaving 12 bases between the germline ends. CDR1 and CDR2 (germline): SGHDT, YYEEEE. The CDR3 protein is CASSHGDREQYF. The CDR3 DNA is TGTGCCAGCAGTCACGGGGACCGCGAGCAGTACTTC.

The chain couples TRBV2 to TRBJ2-7; the match to TRBD2 covers 7 bases. This CDR3 is built from 14 residues. Germline V gene sequence: CDR1 SNHLY, CDR2 FYNNEI. V lost 7 bases, J lost 3 bases, and 9 bases stayed unmatched. For the CDR3, the DNA is TGTGCCAGCATGAGGGTTGGGACTAACTACGAGCAGTACTTC. It translates to CASMRVGTNYEQYF.

The chain couples TRBV6-6 to TRBJ2-1; 7 nucleotides align to TRBD2. The trim removed 6 bases at V and 7 bases at J, leaving 9 bases unmatched. The CDR3 loop spans 14 amino acids. Germline CDR1 and CDR2: MNHNY and SVGAGI (reference sequence). Here the CDR3 DNA reads TGTGCCAGCAGCCCAGCGGGGCTAAGGAATGAGCAGTTCTTC. It translates to CASSPAGLRNEQFF.

The J gene is TRBJ2-6, the V gene TRBV28, with TRBD2 as a possible D gene (6 bases). V lost 7 bases and J 2 bases, leaving 12 bases between the germline ends. Looked up from germline, CDR1 is MDHEN and CDR2 is SYDVKM. CDR3 size: 15 residues. CDR3: CASTQTGAGANVLTF. CDR3 nucleotides: TGTGCCAGCACTCAGACGGGGGCTGGGGCCAACGTCCTGACTTTC.

The rearrangement joins TRBV9 to TRBJ2-2, with 8 bases matching TRBD2. Germline-derived CDR1 and CDR2 are SGDLS and YYNGEE. V lost 3 bases to trimming and J lost 4 bases; unmatched junction nucleotides: 5. This CDR3 comprises 15 residues. The CDR3, as DNA: TGTGCCAGCAGCGAATTAGCGGGGAGCACCGGGGAGCTGTTTTTT. It encodes CASSELAGSTGELFF.

The rearrangement joins TRBV14 to TRBJ1-4; TRBD1 is a possible D gene (6 bases). Germline lookup yields CDR1 SGHDN and CDR2 FVKESK. V lost 1 base, J lost 8 bases, and 14 bases lay in between. CDR3 size: 15 residues. The CDR3 region is CASSQVGGGGEKLFF. The CDR3 coding sequence is TGTGCCAGCAGCCAAGTTGGAGGGGGTGGAGAAAAACTGTTTTTT.

The chain carries TRBV6-5 and TRBJ1-5; possible D gene TRBD1, 5 bases. Trimming left V 6 bases short and J 7 bases short, with 13 bases between. The CDR3 covers 13 residues. CDR1 is MNHEY and CDR2 is SVGAGI in the germline V gene. CDR3 protein: CASSMGGWQPQHF. The DNA for the CDR3 is TGTGCCAGCAGCATGGGGGGGTGGCAGCCCCAGCATTTT.

This rearrangement joins TRBV24-1 to TRBJ2-7; maybe TRBD1 (6 bases). This CDR3 has 16 residues. Trimming cost V 9 bases and J 0 bases, with 20 bases left between them. Per the germline V gene, CDR1 is KGHDR and CDR2 is SFDVKD. The chain's CDR3 is CATFLTTGKSSYEQYF. CDR3 sequence (DNA): TGTGCCACCTTCCTTACTACAGGGAAAAGCTCCTACGAGCAGTACTTC.

The rearrangement joins TRBV29-1 to TRBJ1-2, with no clear D. Looked up from germline, CDR1 is SQVTM and CDR2 is ANQGSEA. There are 13 residues in the CDR3. The germline V and J ends were trimmed by 1 base and 0 bases, with 6 bases remaining between them. DNA for the CDR3: TGCAGCGTTGAAGTAGGAGCTAACTATGGCTACACCTTC. It encodes CSVEVGANYGYTF.

V and J are TRBV5-4 and TRBJ1-2, with D maybe TRBD1 (5 bases). From germline, CDR1 is SGHNT and CDR2 YYREEE (reference sequence). V was cut by 0 bases and J by 7 bases, with 10 bases left in between. The CDR3 loop spans 13 amino acids. The CDR3: CASSLDRKGGYTF. In nucleotides, the CDR3 is TGTGCCAGCAGCTTGGACAGGAAAGGTGGCTACACCTTC.

The DNA for the CDR3 is TGTGCCAGCAGCACCTCTGGCGGGAGTGGCTACGAGCAGTACTTC. Amino acid sequence: CASSTSGGSGYEQYF. The rearrangement links TRBV27 to TRBJ2-7, with TRBD2 matching 7 bases. Germline-derived CDR1 and CDR2 are MNHEY and SMNVEV (reference sequence). CDR3 length equals 15 residues. V lost 6 bases, J lost 3 bases, and 11 bases stayed unmatched.

This rearrangement joins TRBV4-1 to TRBJ2-1; 9 nucleotides line up with TRBD1. J gave up 5 bases and V 4 bases, and 6 bases lay outside the gene matches. CDR3 length equals 15 residues. The germline CDR1 and CDR2 sequences are MGHRA and YSYEKL. The CDR3 region is CASSPGQGPHNEQFF. The CDR3 nucleotides read TGCGCCAGCAGCCCCGGACAGGGGCCTCACAATGAGCAGTTCTTC.

The CDR3 protein is CASSLGTNYGYTF. In DNA, the CDR3 is TGTGCCAGCAGTCTCGGGACTAACTATGGCTACACCTTC. This chain joins TRBV6-5 and TRBJ1-2, with no clear D. The CDR3 contains 13 residues. The V gene's germline CDR1 is MNHEY and CDR2 SVGAGI. Trimming stripped 5 bases from V and 0 bases from J, with 7 bases between.

This chain joins TRBV24-1 and TRBJ1-2; D possibly corresponds to TRBD1 (6 bases). Trimming took off 5 bases at V and 7 bases at J, with 10 bases between the two ends. Germline CDR1 and CDR2: KGHDR and SFDVKD. This CDR3 contains 12 residues. CDR3 protein: CATSGGAGGYTF. The CDR3 DNA reads TGTGCCACCAGTGGGGGGGCTGGTGGCTACACCTTC.

The genes are TRBV29-1 and TRBJ2-5; D ambiguous. This CDR3 has 12 residues. V lost 3 bases to trimming and J lost 4 bases, with 9 bases between them. Germline CDR1 is SQVTM and CDR2 is ANQGSEA. CDR3 sequence reads: CSVEARGETQYF. The CDR3 DNA reads as TGCAGCGTTGAGGCCCGAGGAGAGACCCAGTACTTC. The whole variable domain, remainder taken from reference TRBV29-1 and TRBJ2-5, is SAVISQKPSRDICQRGTSLTIQCQVDSQVTMMFWYRQQPGQSLTLIATANQGSEATYESGFVIDKFPISRPNLTFSTLTVSNMSPEDSSIYLCSVEARGETQYFGPGTRLLVL.

The chain links TRBV4-3 to TRBJ2-2; D not resolved. Germline V gene data show CDR1 as LGHNA and CDR2 as YSLEER. Trimming took 1 base from V and 1 from J, leaving 16 bases between them. The CDR3 sequence is 18 residues long. The CDR3 DNA is TGCGCCAGCAGCCAAGTGACTCGTGTAAAGGGGAACACCGGGGAGCTGTTTTTT. This encodes CASSQVTRVKGNTGELFF.

The chain links TRBV6-1 to TRBJ2-1; D remains ambiguous. This CDR3 is built from 16 residues. V gave up 3 bases and J gave up 5 bases, with 17 bases separating them. The germline V gene has CDR1 MNHNS and CDR2 SASEGT. The CDR3 protein is CASSDLLFGSNNEQFF. CDR3 nucleotides: TGTGCCAGCAGTGATTTGTTATTCGGCTCAAACAATGAGCAGTTCTTC.